These 9 T cell receptor beta chains were sequenced from one sample in a study of CXCR4 blockade with PD-1 therapy in pancreatic cancer. Profiling relied on immunoSEQ multiplex PCR, and the TCRdb table lists in-frame clones only, not all of them. The repertoire consists of approximately 8,900 clones, with roughly three fifths occurring once and the leading ten covering approximately 7.8%. Sequenced input: tumor tissue. Source of these receptors: a human donor with pancreatic ductal adenocarcinoma.

This clone showed up just a few times. One junction end does not reproduce the germline sequence, and a read error may be involved. There is an ambiguous or unread base here, so the residue it gives is written X. The chain carries TRBV18 and TRBJ2-1, with 7 positions matching TRBD2. The CDR3 is made up of 16 amino acids. The V gene's germline CDR1 is KGHSH and CDR2 LQKENI. CDR3 sequence reads: CAXSPRGGSSYNEQFF. CDR3 nucleotide sequence: TGTGCCARCTCACCACGCGGCGGGAGCTCCTACAATGAGCAGTTCTTC.

The J gene is TRBJ2-7, the V gene TRBV30, with no clear D. CDR3 length: 11 residues. CDR1 GTSNPN and CDR2 SVGIG come from the germline V gene (reference sequence). Trimming cost V 1 base and J 6 bases, with 7 bases left between them. CDR3 DNA sequence: TGTGCCTGGAGTGGACGGGCCGAGCAGTACTTC. Amino acid sequence: CAWSGRAEQYF.

This clone was picked up a small number of times. The chain is built from TRBV9 and TRBJ1-2; D is unclear. In germline, CDR1 is SGDLS, CDR2 YYNGEE. CDR3 size: 14 residues. V was cut by 4 bases and J by 4 bases, with 14 bases left in between. The CDR3 sequence: CASSPRRASYGYTF. The CDR3 bases are TGTGCCAGCAGCCCTAGAAGGGCGTCCTATGGCTACACCTTC. Together with reference TRBV9 and TRBJ1-2, the CDR3 gives the full variable domain: DSGVTQTPKHLITATGQRVTLRCSPRSGDLSVYWYQQSLDQGLQFLIQYYNGEERAKGNILERFSAQQFPDLHSELNLSSLELGDSALYFCASSPRRASYGYTFGSGTRLTVV.

The rearrangement uses TRBV29-1 and TRBJ2-7; TRBD1 aligns across 10 bases. Per the germline V gene, CDR1 is SQVTM and CDR2 is ANQGSEA. This CDR3 contains 14 residues. The J segment lost 5 bases and the V segment lost 3 bases, leaving 7 bases of the junction unmatched. The CDR3 sequence is CSVDLRTGGNEQYF. The DNA of the CDR3 is TGCAGCGTTGACCTTCGGACAGGGGGTAACGAGCAGTACTTC.

The chain links TRBV6-8 to TRBJ2-6; the D is unclear. The CDR3 has 13 amino acids. Germline V lookup: CDR1 MNHGY, CDR2 SAAAGT. V was pared by 10 bases and J by 0 bases, with 7 bases between. The CDR3 is CAMHNSGANVLTF. CDR3 DNA: TGTGCCATGCACAACTCTGGGGCCAACGTCCTGACTTTC.

This clone has just a few counts. V gene TRBV6-7 combines with J gene TRBJ2-7; no clear D gene. TRBV6-7 counts as an open reading frame of uncertain function. With 4 bases removed from V and 2 bases from J, the gap between germline ends came to 12 bases. The CDR3 sequence is 14 residues long. Here the CDR3 reads CASSLAAAAYEQYF. The CDR3 nucleotides are TGTGCCAGCAGTTTGGCGGCGGCCGCCTACGAGCAGTACTTC.

This clone was recorded only once. The same CDR3 can be traced to other DNA sequences in this sample. The chain recombines TRBV18 with TRBJ1-1; D unclear. The germline CDR1 and CDR2 sequences are KGHSH and LQKENI. V was clipped by 3 bases and J by 5 bases, with 7 bases between them. The length of the CDR3 is 12 residues. The CDR3 region has the DNA TGTGCCAGCTCACCGGGTCAGACTGAAGCTTTCTTT. This sequence encodes CASSPGQTEAFF.

The rearrangement uses TRBV14 and TRBJ2-3; 13 bases map to TRBD2. V lost 5 bases, J lost 5 bases, and 7 bases stayed unmatched. There are 16 residues in the CDR3. CDR1 is SGHDN and CDR2 is FVKESK in the germline V gene. CDR3 in amino acids: CASSSRTSGRIDTQYF. CDR3 bases: TGTGCCAGCAGCTCCCGGACTAGCGGGAGAATAGATACGCAGTATTTT.

This clone was detected only once. This sequence joins TRBV29-1 and TRBJ2-7; D gene uncertain. The germline gives CDR1 SQVTM, CDR2 ANQGSEA. Trimming removed 6 bases at V and 5 bases at J, with 17 bases between. This CDR3 spans 13 amino acids. The CDR3 loop reads CSVTRFGVDEQYF. CDR3 nucleotides: TGCAGCGTGACACGATTTGGGGTGGACGAGCAGTACTTC.